The 21 T cell receptor beta chains in this list originate from one sample, sequenced in a study of blood T cells in healthy people across ages. A second 7 to 11 cycle PCR used barcoded and J-beta primers. TCRdb re-analysed the 5' RACE reads in MiXCR, keeping a single row per CDR3 protein. The data contain around 1,800,000 distinct CDR3 sequences, roughly 43% of them singletons. Sequencing input: blood. The receptors come from a human donor in good health.

The table lists this clonotype with a few counts. The chain carries TRBV4-3 and TRBJ2-3; maybe TRBD2 (6 bases). This CDR3 is built from 15 residues. The germline gives CDR1 LGHNA, CDR2 YSLEER. The V gene lost 2 bases and the J gene lost 3 bases, with 12 bases spanning the gap. DNA for the CDR3: TGCGCCAGCAGCCAATTAGCGGACGAGACAGATACGCAGTATTTT. Translating gives CASSQLADETDTQYF.

The chain has TRBV29-1 and TRBJ2-5, with D possibly TRBD2 on 5 matching bases. The end of the DNA aligns better with TRBJ2-7, so the J call may be wrong. CDR3 size: 14 residues. Looked up from germline, CDR1 is SQVTM and CDR2 is ANQGSEA. DNA of the CDR3: TGCAGCGTTGAGTCTATGGAGGCGGGCCACGAGCAGTACTTC. Translated, it gives CSVESMEAGHEQYF.

J is TRBJ2-1 and V is TRBV4-3; D uncertain. CDR3 length: 14 amino acids. Germline CDR1 reads LGHNA; CDR2 reads YSLEER. Between the trimmed V and J ends, which lost 0 bases and 3 bases, there was a span of 6 bases. The DNA of the CDR3 is TGCGCCAGCAGCCAAGATTCGGTCTACAATGAGCAGTTCTTC. It yields the protein CASSQDSVYNEQFF.

The chain employs TRBV7-2 and TRBJ1-2; TRBD1 might be the D (5 bases). V lost 3 bases and J 4 bases, leaving 15 bases between the germline ends. CDR1 is SGHTA and CDR2 is FQGNSA in the germline V gene. This CDR3 contains 15 residues. CDR3: CASSFISGAVYGYTF. DNA of the CDR3: TGTGCCAGCAGCTTTATATCCGGGGCAGTCTATGGCTACACCTTC.

This chain uses TRBV27 with TRBJ2-1; 16 bases agree with TRBD2. CDR1 is MNHEY and CDR2 is SMNVEV in the germline V gene (reference sequence). V lost 5 bases and J lost 7; bases outside the gene matches: 8. There are 17 residues in the CDR3. Written as DNA, the CDR3 is TGTGCCAGCAGTCACGGGACTAGCGGGGGGGCACGAAATGAGCAGTTCTTC. Translation: CASSHGTSGGARNEQFF.

The chain is built from TRBV20-1 and TRBJ2-5; tentative D call: TRBD1 (7 bases). V lost 3 bases and J lost 4, with 12 bases in between. Per germline, CDR1 DFQATT and CDR2 SNEGSKA (reference sequence). This CDR3 spans 13 amino acids. CDR3 in amino acids: CSASHRGGETQYF. Here the CDR3 DNA reads TGCAGTGCTAGCCACAGGGGAGGAGAGACCCAGTACTTC.

The V call is TRBV11-3, the J call TRBJ2-5; D unclear. V lost 1 base and J 1 base, leaving 10 bases between the germline ends. Germline CDR1 is SGHNT and CDR2 is YENEEA. The CDR3 loop spans 15 amino acids. The CDR3 bases are TGTGCCAGCAGCTTAGTATACAGCATCCAAGAGACCCAGTACTTC. Protein product: CASSLVYSIQETQYF.

The rearrangement links TRBV4-2 to TRBJ1-5; D is undetermined. CDR1 and CDR2 (germline): LGHNA, YNFKEQ. This CDR3 spans 17 amino acids. Trimming took off 1 base at V and 0 bases at J, with 13 bases between the two ends. CDR3 loop: CASSQGGPIYSNQPQHF. The CDR3 DNA follows: TGTGCCAGCAGCCAAGGCGGACCGATTTATAGCAATCAGCCCCAGCATTTT.

This chain joins TRBV28 and TRBJ1-2; tentatively, D is TRBD1 (6 bases). The germline V gene has CDR1 MDHEN and CDR2 SYDVKM. This CDR3 comprises 13 residues. V lost 6 bases and J 8 bases, leaving 16 bases between the germline ends. CDR3 sequence (DNA): TGTGCCAGCAGGGACCACAGGGAAGGGGGCTACACCTTC. This gives the protein CASRDHREGGYTF.

The chain uses TRBV28 and TRBJ2-7; 9 bases align to TRBD1. After removal of 2 bases from V and 3 bases from J, the junction contained 11 bases not matched to a gene. Germline V lookup: CDR1 MDHEN, CDR2 SYDVKM. The CDR3 extends over 17 amino acids. This CDR3 is CASSLPGQGRGLYEQYF. CDR3 DNA: TGTGCCAGCAGTTTACCAGGACAGGGGAGGGGACTCTACGAGCAGTACTTC.

This clonotype occurred once. The chain uses TRBV4-3 and TRBJ1-5; D not certain. Trimming took off 4 bases at V and 6 bases at J, with 19 bases between the two ends. Germline V CDR1 and CDR2: LGHNA, YSLEER. This CDR3 comprises 16 residues. CDR3 sequence (DNA): TGCGCCAGCAGCCCGAGAGGTAGGGATGAAGGTCAGCCCCAGCATTTT. Translated: CASSPRGRDEGQPQHF.

This clonotype was detected only a few times. The gene calls are TRBV7-3 and TRBJ2-5; possibly TRBD1 for D (6 bases). Germline CDR1 reads SGHTA; CDR2 reads FQGTGA. V was cut by 4 bases and J by 2 bases, with 14 bases left in between. The CDR3 is 15 amino acids. CDR3 bases: TGTGCCAGCAGCTGGAAACAGGGACCACAAGAGACCCAGTACTTC. This translates into CASSWKQGPQETQYF.

This clonotype has a handful of counts. The chain links TRBV3-1 to TRBJ2-1; no clear D. Germline loops: CDR1 LGHDT, CDR2 YNNKEL (reference sequence). The length of the CDR3 is 15 residues. Trimming took off 0 bases at V and 4 bases at J, with 10 bases between the two ends. The CDR3 DNA is TGTGCCAGCAGCCAAGACTTGGGATTATACAATGAGCAGTTCTTC. This translates into CASSQDLGLYNEQFF.

Details on this clonotype: A single base separates this from a much larger clone, so it may be a read error. The genes are TRBV27 and TRBJ1-2; D call uncertain. The ends were cut back, 0 bases at V and 2 bases at J, with 10 bases in the middle. This CDR3 region has 15 residues. The germline CDR1 and CDR2 sequences are MNHEY and SMNVEV (reference sequence). The chain's CDR3 is CASSLSGRPNYGYTF. DNA of the CDR3: TGTGCCAGCAGTTTATCAGGGCGCCCAAACTATGGCTACACCTTC.

Notes on this clonotype: A much bigger clone sits one base away, suggesting this may be a read error. The rearrangement links TRBV12-3 or TRBV12-4 to TRBJ2-7; the D gene is possibly TRBD2 (5 bases). Trimming took off 4 bases at V and 7 bases at J, with 8 bases between the two ends. This CDR3 spans 11 amino acids. The CDR3 DNA follows: TGTGCCAGCAGTTCATGGACTGAGCAGTACTTC. Its translation: CASSSWTEQYF.

The CDR3 DNA follows: TGTGCCAGCAGAGTTACTAGCGGCGCAGATACGCAGTATTTT. Residues: CASRVTSGADTQYF. This chain joins TRBV2 and TRBJ2-3, with 8 bases matching TRBD2. The CDR3 totals 14 residues. Per the germline V gene, CDR1 is SNHLY and CDR2 is FYNNEI. Trimming cost V 6 bases and J 4 bases; bases outside gene matches: 6.

To note about this clonotype: Mismatch with germline at one junction end may stem from a read error. The chain has TRBV12-3 or TRBV12-4 and TRBJ1-4, with 9 bases aligning to TRBD1. The CDR3 totals 14 residues. The CDR3 is CASRGDRATERLFF. In DNA, the CDR3 is TGTGCCAGCAGGGGGGACAGGGCGACTGAAAGACTGTTTTTT.

The chain has TRBV29-1 and TRBJ2-7; D remains ambiguous. There are 11 residues in the CDR3. V gave up 3 bases and J gave up 6 bases, with 9 bases separating them. Germline V gene lookup returns CDR1 SQVTM and CDR2 ANQGSEA. CDR3 loop: CSVDKGGEQYF. Written as DNA, the CDR3 is TGCAGCGTTGACAAAGGTGGCGAGCAGTACTTC.

The CDR3 loop is CAISESGTSGGEQFF. The CDR3 DNA follows: TGTGCCATCAGTGAGTCCGGGACTAGCGGGGGGGAGCAGTTCTTC. The V call is TRBV10-3, the J call TRBJ2-1, with 15 bases fitting TRBD2. This CDR3 comprises 15 residues. Germline CDR1 ENHRY, CDR2 SYGVKD. V trimming: 0 bases; J trimming: 10 bases; junction bases outside the gene matches: 1.

The gene calls are TRBV5-5 and TRBJ2-5; D ambiguous. Trimming pared 6 bases from V and 0 bases from J, leaving 18 bases between. CDR3 size: 16 residues. CDR1 and CDR2 from the germline V gene are SGHKS and YYEKEE (reference sequence). The CDR3 sequence is CASTLAPRLDQETQYF. CDR3 sequence (DNA): TGTGCCAGCACCCTTGCTCCTCGACTCGACCAAGAGACCCAGTACTTC.

This clonotype was seen only a few times. V gene TRBV20-1 combines with J gene TRBJ2-1, with TRBD2 identical over 10 bases. CDR1 is DFQATT, CDR2 SNEGSKA, per germline (reference sequence). With 0 bases clipped from V and 0 bases from J, the junction kept 8 bases outside the gene matches. The CDR3 runs 18 residues. The CDR3 DNA reads as TGCAGTGCTAGAGATGTTAGCGGGGGGAGCAGCTCCTACAATGAGCAGTTCTTC. Protein product: CSARDVSGGSSSYNEQFF.